The rows below give T cell receptor beta chains drawn from one sample of a study of blood T cell repertoires in COVID-19. Produced via immunoSEQ multiplex PCR; TCRdb's table is partial and in-frame only. The sample lists roughly 40,000 clones, 80% to 90% occurring once. The sample taken for sequencing was peripheral blood. The receptors stem from a woman older than 75 with active or convalescent COVID-19. Both conserved end residues are part of each CDR3. The D gene is left open where the match is weak. Size is stated for part of the rows, as once, few or many counts, or as a class when the clone is expanded.

TRBJ1-2,TRBV29-1,-,once,TGCAGTGGGGGGGAGAGCTATGGCTACACCTTC,CSGGESYGYTF
TRBJ1-2,TRBV5-1,-,-,TGCGCCAGCAGCTTGGAGACAGAACTAAACTATGGCTACACCTTC,CASSLETELNYGYTF
TRBJ2-5,TRBV21-1,-,-,TGTGCCAGCAGCAAAAGCTCCGGGACAGGGGAAGAGACCCAGTACTTC,CASSKSSGTGEETQYF
TRBJ1-2,TRBV21-1,-,-,TGTGCCATAGGCAGGAATGGCAACTATGGCTACACCTTC,CAIGRNGNYGYTF
TRBJ1-2,TRBV28,TRBD1,-,TGTGCCAGCAGTTCGATGACAGGGGGAAACTATGGCTACACCTTC,CASSSMTGGNYGYTF
TRBJ1-1,TRBV7-9,-,-,TGTGCCAGCAGCCCGAGGCGCCCCGAGAACACTGAAGCTTTCTTT,CASSPRRPENTEAFF
TRBJ2-7,TRBV5-4,-,-,TGTGCCAGCAGCTGGGCCCCAAACAGGGTTGAAGACTACGAGCAGTACTTC,CASSWAPNRVEDYEQYF
TRBJ1-1,TRBV28,TRBD1,-,TGTGCCACAGGGGGCCCTTTAACTGAAGCTTTCTTT,CATGGPLTEAFF
TRBJ1-2,TRBV7-9,-,-,TGTGCCAGCAGCTTCGGACAGACCCCGAACTATGGCTACACCTTC,CASSFGQTPNYGYTF
TRBJ2-2,TRBV5-4,-,-,TGTGCCAGCAGCTTGGACACGAACACCGGGGAGCTGTTTTTT,CASSLDTNTGELFF